These 7 T cell receptor beta chains share one sample of origin, sequenced in a study of cytomegalovirus exposure and HLA in healthy donors. The PCR contained 60 Vbeta and 13 Jbeta primers. Data came from immunoSEQ multiplex PCR; TCRdb stores just in-frame clones and leaves some out. The table has 70,000 or so clones, 68% seen once; the top ten hold roughly 11%. Sequenced material: PBMCs. Receptors were obtained from a woman in her twenties or thirties in good health and CMV-seronegative.

V usage is TRBV20-1 and J usage is TRBJ2-1, with TRBD1 as a possible D gene (5 bases). Germline V CDR1 and CDR2: DFQATT, SNEGSKA (reference sequence). The CDR3 spans 10 residues. Deletions cut 6 bases from V and 10 bases from J, with 10 bases between. DNA of the CDR3: TGCAGTGCAGGAGCAGGGGAGCAGTTCTTC. This sequence encodes CSAGAGEQFF.

This chain uses TRBV4-3 with TRBJ2-5; 9 bases agree with TRBD1. CDR1 is LGHNA and CDR2 is YSLEER in the germline V gene. Trimming took 4 bases from V and 2 from J; bases not matched to a gene: 5. This CDR3 comprises 15 residues. The CDR3 reads CASSLGTGIQETQYF. DNA of the CDR3: TGCGCCAGCAGCCTTGGGACAGGGATACAAGAGACCCAGTACTTC.

CDR3 protein: CASSLGRGANTEAFF. As DNA, the CDR3 is TGTGCCAGCAGCTTAGGGCGGGGGGCGAACACTGAAGCTTTCTTT. This chain connects TRBV7-6 to TRBJ1-1; D possibly corresponds to TRBD1 (6 bases). The germline CDR1 and CDR2 sequences are SGHVS and FNYEAQ. V was trimmed by 1 base and J by 1 base, leaving 10 bases between them. The CDR3 loop spans 15 amino acids.

This clone was observed once. This chain joins TRBV9 and TRBJ2-5; 8 bases align to TRBD1. V lost 4 bases to trimming and J lost 5 bases; unmatched junction nucleotides: 10. The CDR3 is made up of 15 amino acids. CDR1 is SGDLS and CDR2 is YYNGEE in the germline V gene. As DNA, the CDR3 is TGTGCCAGCAGCCCGCGGACAGGGTTGGGCGAGACCCAGTACTTC. Translation gives CASSPRTGLGETQYF.

The chain employs TRBV5-6 and TRBJ2-7; 12 bases agree with TRBD1. Trimming at V came to 4 bases and at J to 4 bases, leaving 3 bases not matched to a gene. In germline, CDR1 is SGHDT, CDR2 YYEEEE. This CDR3 region has 14 residues. CDR3 in DNA: TGTGCCAGCAGCGCGGGACAGGGGGCTTACGAGCAGTACTTC. Protein sequence: CASSAGQGAYEQYF. Complete variable domain (other parts from reference TRBV5-6 and TRBJ2-7): DAGVTQSPTHLIKTRGQQVTLRCSPKSGHDTVSWYQQALGQGPQFIFQYYEEEERQRGNFPDRFSGHQFPNYSSELNVNALLLGDSALYLCASSAGQGAYEQYFGPGTRLTVT.

This chain uses TRBV14 with TRBJ2-7; 7 bases agree with TRBD1. Germline-derived CDR1 and CDR2 are SGHDN and FVKESK. The CDR3 is 16 amino acids. The V gene end was trimmed by 1 base and the J gene end by 3 bases; junction bases not matched to a gene: 9. The CDR3, as DNA: TGTGCCAGCAGCCAAGGTCATCGGGACAGATACTACGAGCAGTACTTC. Its protein is CASSQGHRDRYYEQYF.

This chain uses TRBV28 with TRBJ1-2; D not resolved. CDR1 MDHEN and CDR2 SYDVKM come from the germline V gene. The V end lost 6 bases, the J end lost 7 bases, and 12 bases lay between the germline ends. The CDR3 is 12 amino acids. The chain's CDR3 is CASSFSLRGYTF. In DNA, the CDR3 is TGTGCCAGCAGCTTTTCCTTGCGTGGCTACACCTTC.